This T cell receptor beta chain was profiled in a study of shared clonotypes between healthy human individuals. Clones were read by immunoSEQ multiplex PCR, and TCRdb kept only the in-frame ones, dropping some. Of hundreds of thousands of clones listed, about 74% are singletons. Worth noting for this clone: Its antigen is not known.

Study findings and constraints: Enrolling few donors narrowed the genetic and exposure-history diversity that was represented. Sequencing depth was expected to influence donor clonotype sharing.

The CDR3 length is 12 residues. Germline values: CDR1 KGHSH, CDR2 LQKENI. Trimming removed 2 bases from V and 6 bases from J, with 7 bases in between. Source material: PBMCs. This chain joins TRBV18 and TRBJ1-1; no clear D. The source is a woman aged 40 to 49 in good health. Some clones in this sample may be carry-over from other donors' samples. CDR3 sequence: CASSPYPPEAFF. For the CDR3, the DNA is TGTGCCAGCTCACCATACCCCCCTGAAGCTTTCTTT.